The 22 T cell receptor beta chains given below trace back to one sample, sequenced in a study of identical twins. TCRdb called the 5' RACE reads again in MiXCR, with one record for every CDR3 protein. The table records approximately 600,000 distinct CDR3 sequences, roughly 7.2% of them present only once. The same data also contributed to another study, on yellow fever vaccine responses in identical twins.

The sequenced sample was PBMCs. Every receptor here comes from a woman in her late teens or twenties in good health.

In regard to this clonotype: At one boundary the junction diverges from the germline segment, which might be a read error. V and J are TRBV12-3 or TRBV12-4 and TRBJ2-2; the match to TRBD1 covers 12 bases. There are 18 residues in the CDR3. The CDR3 reads CARSLALGTGGTTGELFF. For the CDR3, the DNA is TGTGCCCGCAGTTTAGCGTTGGGGACAGGGGGCACCACCGGGGAGCTGTTTTTT.

This clonotype was seen many times. The V call is TRBV5-1, the J call TRBJ2-1, with a possible D match to TRBD2 (6 bases). The V gene's germline CDR1 is SGHRS and CDR2 YFSETQ. V was clipped by 0 bases and J by 4 bases, with 14 bases between them. The CDR3 loop spans 16 amino acids. CDR3 in amino acids: CASSLGAGLKYNEQFF. CDR3 coding DNA: TGCGCCAGCAGCTTGGGGGCGGGACTCAAGTACAATGAGCAGTTCTTC.

Ten or more counts support this clonotype. The chain is built from TRBV5-6 and TRBJ2-3, with 7 bases aligning to TRBD2. The CDR3 totals 17 residues. Germline V gene lookup returns CDR1 SGHDT and CDR2 YYEEEE. The J segment lost 2 bases and the V segment lost 1 base, leaving 10 bases of the junction unmatched. This CDR3 reads CASSLWGLAEPTDTQYF. Written as DNA, the CDR3 is TGTGCCAGCAGCTTGTGGGGTCTAGCGGAACCCACAGATACGCAGTATTTT.

A few counts support this clonotype. The DNA of the CDR3 is TGTGCCAGCAGCCCCCCAGGCAGGGCGGAAGAGACCCAGTACTTC. Translation: CASSPPGRAEETQYF. J is TRBJ2-5 and V is TRBV13; D is possibly TRBD1 (5 bases). The germline gives CDR1 PRHDT, CDR2 FYEKMQ (reference sequence). V lost 5 bases to trimming and J lost 3 bases, with 16 bases between them. The CDR3 has 15 residues.

This clonotype was seen only a few times. The chain combines TRBV2 with TRBJ2-3; D remains unclear. The CDR3 loop spans 18 amino acids. From germline, CDR1 is SNHLY and CDR2 FYNNEI. V lost 2 bases to trimming and J lost 2 bases, with 20 bases between them. CDR3 in amino acids: CASSELGNLPEFTDTQYF. The DNA for the CDR3 is TGTGCCAGCAGTGAACTTGGTAACCTACCCGAGTTCACAGATACGCAGTATTTT.

This sequence joins TRBV9 and TRBJ2-2, with no clear D. The CDR3 totals 13 residues. V was cut by 0 bases and J by 4 bases, with 4 bases left in between. CDR1 is SGDLS and CDR2 is YYNGEE in the germline V gene. In DNA form, the CDR3 reads TGTGCCAGCAGCGTAGAGAGCACCGGGGAGCTGTTTTTT. Its protein is CASSVESTGELFF.

The genes are TRBV11-2 and TRBJ2-4; TRBD1 might be the D (6 bases). The CDR3 loop spans 17 amino acids. Germline V gene lookup returns CDR1 SGHAT and CDR2 FQNNGV. V was shortened by 2 bases and J by 0 bases, with 14 bases between the two germline ends. CDR3 loop: CASSLSTGTLAKNIQYF. CDR3 DNA: TGTGCCAGCAGCTTATCCACAGGGACCCTAGCCAAAAACATTCAGTACTTC.

V usage is TRBV2 and J usage is TRBJ2-1, with TRBD1 as a possible D gene (6 bases). V was pared by 3 bases and J by 7 bases, with 10 bases between. The CDR3 length is 13 residues. The germline CDR1 and CDR2 sequences are SNHLY and FYNNEI. The CDR3 DNA is TGTGCCAGCAGTGAGGGGGCTCCAAATGAGCAGTTCTTC. Residues: CASSEGAPNEQFF. The full variable domain, rest sourced from reference TRBV2 and TRBJ2-1, is EPEVTQTPSHQVTQMGQEVILRCVPISNHLYFYWYRQILGQKVEFLVSFYNNEISEKSEIFDDQFSVERPDGSNFTLKIRSTKLEDSAMYFCASSEGAPNEQFFGPGTRLTVL.

This clonotype was picked up many times. The J gene is TRBJ2-1, the V gene TRBV5-4; maybe TRBD2 (5 bases). The germline V and J ends were trimmed by 2 bases and 4 bases, with 22 bases remaining between them. The CDR3 has 18 amino acids. In germline, CDR1 is SGHNT, CDR2 YYREEE (reference sequence). CDR3 region: CASSFVDSFSFGYNEQFF. CDR3 nucleotides: TGTGCCAGCAGCTTTGTGGACTCTTTTAGTTTCGGTTACAATGAGCAGTTCTTC.

Of note for this clonotype: A much larger clone lies a single base off, so this may be a read error. The rearrangement links TRBV20-1 to TRBJ1-4; D is unclear. The germline CDR1 and CDR2 sequences are DFQATT and SNEGSKA (reference sequence). The CDR3 length is 15 residues. The CDR3 sequence: CIARDATSTNEKLFF. The CDR3 DNA sequence: TGCATTGCTAGAGATGCGACATCAACTAATGAAAAACTGTTTTTT.

This clonotype was observed a few times. The genes are TRBV6-5 and TRBJ2-2; no clear D. Germline-derived CDR1 and CDR2 are MNHEY and SVGAGI. V was pared by 6 bases and J by 8 bases, with 10 bases between. The CDR3 extends over 12 amino acids. The CDR3 loop is CASSPYGGELFF. CDR3 in DNA: TGTGCCAGCAGCCCGTATGGAGGGGAGCTGTTTTTT.

This clonotype was detected many times. This chain uses TRBV2 with TRBJ2-2; possible D gene TRBD1, 5 bases. Trimming shortened V by 5 bases and J by 1 base, and 11 bases separated the two germline ends. This CDR3 is built from 15 residues. Germline V CDR1 and CDR2: SNHLY, FYNNEI. This chain's CDR3 is CASSPWGLNTGELFF. The CDR3 DNA is TGTGCCAGCAGTCCCTGGGGCCTGAACACCGGGGAGCTGTTTTTT.

This clonotype was detected a few times. V gene TRBV20-1 combines with J gene TRBJ2-3, with 7 bases lining up with TRBD1. The CDR3 sequence is 17 residues long. V lost 0 bases, J lost 0 bases, and 9 bases stayed unmatched. Germline V gene data show CDR1 as DFQATT and CDR2 as SNEGSKA (reference sequence). The CDR3 loop is CSARDPTGTRSTDTQYF. The CDR3 DNA reads as TGCAGTGCTAGAGATCCGACAGGGACGAGGAGCACAGATACGCAGTATTTT.

The J gene is TRBJ2-7, the V gene TRBV5-1; 9 bases match TRBD1. V gave up 0 bases and J gave up 4 bases; unmatched junction bases: 5. The CDR3 runs 15 residues. The germline gives CDR1 SGHRS, CDR2 YFSETQ. CDR3 protein: CASSLGGTGQYEQYF. As DNA, the CDR3 is TGCGCCAGCAGCTTGGGGGGGACAGGGCAGTACGAGCAGTACTTC.

The J gene is TRBJ2-7, the V gene TRBV20-1; a possible D gene is TRBD1 (6 bases). From germline, CDR1 is DFQATT and CDR2 SNEGSKA (reference sequence). The length of the CDR3 is 13 residues. The V gene lost 3 bases and the J gene lost 3 bases, with 12 bases spanning the gap. CDR3 region: CSASSAGVYEQYV. The CDR3, as DNA: TGCAGTGCTAGCTCCGCAGGGGTCTACGAGCAGTACGTC.

This clonotype has a handful of counts. The rearrangement joins TRBV29-1 to TRBJ2-1; D unresolved. This CDR3 has 15 amino acids. V was clipped by 6 bases and J by 2 bases, with 17 bases between them. The germline V gene encodes CDR1 SQVTM and CDR2 ANQGSEA. In nucleotides, the CDR3 is TGCAGCGTCCCGGAGCCAGGACGGACCTACAATGAGCAGTTCTTC. It translates to CSVPEPGRTYNEQFF.

This clonotype was recorded many times. Written as DNA, the CDR3 is TGTGCCAGCAGTGAAGTAGCGGGCGGGCCGGGGACTGAAGCTTTCTTT. As protein: CASSEVAGGPGTEAFF. V is TRBV6-1 and J is TRBJ1-1; D gene uncertain. V lost 1 base, J lost 5 bases, and 17 bases lay in between. This CDR3 region has 16 residues. CDR1 is MNHNS and CDR2 is SASEGT in the germline V gene.

This clonotype was detected a few times. The chain combines TRBV29-1 with TRBJ2-2; no clear D gene. The germline CDR1 and CDR2 sequences are SQVTM and ANQGSEA. V dropped 3 bases and J dropped 0 bases, with 8 bases sitting between them. This CDR3 is built from 14 residues. CDR3 sequence reads: CSVEVEPNTGELFF. The CDR3 DNA sequence: TGCAGCGTTGAGGTAGAACCGAACACCGGGGAGCTGTTTTTT.

This clonotype was picked up many times. V usage is TRBV20-1 and J usage is TRBJ2-3, with 8 bases matching TRBD2. Unmatched junction bases numbered 8, after V lost 0 bases and J lost 6 bases. CDR3 length equals 15 residues. In germline, CDR1 is DFQATT, CDR2 SNEGSKA (reference sequence). The CDR3 protein is CSARDTSGVGDTQYF. CDR3 nucleotides: TGCAGTGCTAGAGATACTAGCGGAGTTGGGGATACGCAGTATTTT.

This clonotype was seen repeatedly, ten times or more. V usage is TRBV29-1 and J usage is TRBJ2-1; D may be TRBD1 or TRBD2 (6 bases each). The germline V and J ends were trimmed by 7 bases and 8 bases, with 18 bases remaining between them. The length of the CDR3 is 13 residues. Germline V lookup: CDR1 SQVTM, CDR2 ANQGSEA. CDR3 DNA sequence: TGCAGCGCTGAGGGGGGTAATCGGTATGAGCAGTTCTTC. This encodes CSAEGGNRYEQFF.

This clonotype was counted many times. This sequence joins TRBV5-1 and TRBJ1-4; the match to TRBD1 covers 7 bases. V trimming: 4 bases; J trimming: 10 bases; junction bases outside the gene matches: 1. Germline lookup yields CDR1 SGHRS and CDR2 YFSETQ. The CDR3 spans 11 residues. As DNA, the CDR3 is TGCGCCAGCAGCCGGGACAGAAAACTGTTTTTT. Protein sequence: CASSRDRKLFF.

This clonotype showed up just a few times. This rearrangement joins TRBV10-3 to TRBJ2-3; D is ambiguous. The CDR3 extends over 15 amino acids. CDR1 and CDR2 from the germline V gene are ENHRY and SYGVKD. V was cut by 7 bases and J by 0 bases, with 14 bases left in between. The CDR3 spells CAITKADRSTDTQYF. The CDR3 DNA follows: TGTGCCATCACAAAGGCGGACCGTAGCACAGATACGCAGTATTTT.